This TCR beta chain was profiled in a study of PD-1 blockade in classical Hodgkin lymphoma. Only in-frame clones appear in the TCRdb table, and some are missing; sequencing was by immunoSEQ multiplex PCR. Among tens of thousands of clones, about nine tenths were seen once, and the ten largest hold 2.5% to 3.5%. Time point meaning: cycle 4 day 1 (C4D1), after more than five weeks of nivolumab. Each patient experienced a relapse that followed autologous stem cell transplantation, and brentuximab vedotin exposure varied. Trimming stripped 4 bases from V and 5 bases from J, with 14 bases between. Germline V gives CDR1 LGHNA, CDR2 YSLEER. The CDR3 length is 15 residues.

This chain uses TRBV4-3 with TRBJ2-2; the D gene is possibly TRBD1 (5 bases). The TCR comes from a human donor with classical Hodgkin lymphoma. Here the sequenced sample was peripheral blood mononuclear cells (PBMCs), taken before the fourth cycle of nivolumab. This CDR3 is CASSRGERGTGELFF. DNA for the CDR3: TGCGCCAGCAGCCGAGGTGAAAGGGGTACCGGGGAGCTGTTTTTT.